The source of this TCR beta chain is a study of T-cell memory formation after mild COVID-19. General study results and limits: Clones that contracted from day 15 to 85 had balanced CD4/CD8; later expanders were CD4+ biased. Most CD4+ clones that shrank were in CM and EM, while CD8+ ones turned up in EMRA. Cross-reactive memory seemingly joined, as some responding clones were found in pre-infection memory.

From the 5' RACE reads, TCRdb called clonotypes with MiXCR, one entry per CDR3 protein. The data show about 130,000 distinct CDR3 sequences, almost 25% seen once. Trimming took off 3 bases at V and 0 bases at J, with 9 bases between the two ends. The CDR3 has 16 amino acids. The V gene's germline CDR1 is LNHNV and CDR2 YYDKDF (reference sequence). The table lists this clonotype with many counts. Its antigen is as yet unknown. The chain has TRBV15 and TRBJ2-6; D uncertain. The sequence was obtained from an adult woman who had mild COVID-19 (a few samples of this study predate the infection). Cell type and time point are not known. The sequencing sample was made of PBMCs or a T cell subset sorted from them (not recorded which). The CDR3: CATSRQSTSGANVLTF. In DNA, the CDR3 is TGTGCCACCAGCAGGCAGTCTACCTCTGGGGCCAACGTCCTGACTTTC.